The 22 T cell receptor beta chains below come from one sample, sequenced in a study of response to subunit inactivated influenza vaccine (dated by TCRdb to 2016 to 2019). The method behind the library was RT-PCR. The listed sequencing device is Illumina HiSeq 2500. TCRdb handled the public reads itself, with Q25 trimming in fastp and clone calling in MiXCR, and kept productive beta chains. CDR3 protein sequences are deduplicated, and each keeps its most common genes and DNA. For this sample the table gives 650,000 or so distinct CDR3 sequences, of which roughly 15% were detected only once. 7.6% of the sample is held by the ten biggest clonotypes. This specimen was PBMCs from blood, taken less than 15 days before vaccination. All receptors derive from a man in his fifties or sixties who received an inactivated influenza vaccine. Donor details come from another sample of the same person, matched by shared clones.

In this sample, this clonotype turned up many times. The V gene is TRBV2, the J gene TRBJ2-3; weak D call: TRBD1 (5 bases). Trimming removed 6 bases from V and 0 bases from J, with 13 bases in between. Germline CDR1 and CDR2: SNHLY and FYNNEI. This CDR3 region has 15 residues. The CDR3 DNA sequence: TGTGCCAGCAGCAGGGTGGGATTCAGCACAGATACGCAGTATTTT. This sequence encodes CASSRVGFSTDTQYF.

This chain joins TRBV5-5 and TRBJ2-7, with D perhaps matching TRBD1 (5 bases). Trimming took off 5 bases at V and 4 bases at J, with 13 bases between the two ends. CDR1 is SGHKS, CDR2 YYEKEE, per germline (reference sequence). This CDR3 has 13 residues. For the CDR3, the DNA is TGTGCCAGCAGTCCAGGGATCTATTACGAGCAGTACTTC. This gives the protein CASSPGIYYEQYF.

In its sample, this clonotype was seen many times. The J gene is TRBJ2-1, the V gene TRBV6-2 or TRBV6-3; no definite D call. Germline V lookup: CDR1 MNHEY, CDR2 SVGEGT. V lost 0 bases to trimming and J lost 4 bases, with 10 bases between them. The CDR3 extends over 15 amino acids. The CDR3 loop is CASSYSAVEYNEQFF. The CDR3 DNA reads as TGTGCCAGCAGTTACTCGGCGGTAGAATACAATGAGCAGTTCTTC.

This clonotype has a count of ten or more. The chain employs TRBV7-3 and TRBJ2-1, with TRBD1 identical over 7 bases. After removal of 3 bases from V and 7 bases from J, the junction contained 6 bases not matched to a gene. Germline assignment: CDR1 SGHTA and CDR2 FQGTGA. The length of the CDR3 is 14 residues. DNA for the CDR3: TGTGCCAGCAGCTTGACAGGGAGTAAGAATGAGCAGTTCTTC. This encodes CASSLTGSKNEQFF.

The V call is TRBV21-1, the J call TRBJ2-7; TRBD2, as called in the table, went unchecked against the DNA. TRBV21-1 is a listed pseudogene. The CDR3 sequence is 16 residues long. In DNA form, the CDR3 reads TGTGCCAGCAGCATTTCTTCAGGAGTCCGTCGATACGAGCAGTACTTC. Translating gives CASSISSGVRRYEQYF.

This clonotype was picked up a small number of times. Written as DNA, the CDR3 is TGTGCCAGCACGGGACAACTCCAAGAGACCCAGTACTTC. It is translated as CASTGQLQETQYF. This chain uses TRBV2 with TRBJ2-5, with a weak D call TRBD1 (6 bases). Germline V gene lookup returns CDR1 SNHLY and CDR2 FYNNEI. V lost 7 bases, J lost 1 base, and 10 bases lay in between. The CDR3 covers 13 residues.

The J gene is TRBJ2-7, the V gene TRBV5-1, with 14 bases fitting TRBD2. V lost 3 bases and J lost 8; bases outside the gene matches: 4. The CDR3 totals 14 residues. The germline V gene has CDR1 SGHRS and CDR2 YFSETQ. The CDR3, as DNA: TGCGCCAGCAGCTCGGGACTAGCGGGAGAGAAGCAGTACTTC. Translating it yields CASSSGLAGEKQYF.

This clonotype was counted between two and nine times. This chain uses TRBV9 with TRBJ2-1; TRBD2 aligns across 9 bases. V gave up 0 bases and J gave up 4 bases; unmatched junction bases: 11. Germline V gene lookup returns CDR1 SGDLS and CDR2 YYNGEE. CDR3 size: 18 residues. Written as DNA, the CDR3 is TGTGCCAGCAGCGTAGGACTAGCGGCCATGACACGGTACAATGAGCAGTTCTTC. This encodes CASSVGLAAMTRYNEQFF.

The CDR3 is CASTPLKGVGYEQYF. The CDR3 DNA reads as TGTGCCAGCACCCCGCTTAAGGGAGTAGGGTACGAGCAGTACTTC. V gene TRBV11-2 combines with J gene TRBJ2-7; a weak D match, TRBD2 (5 bases). This CDR3 is built from 15 residues. Per the germline V gene, CDR1 is SGHAT and CDR2 is FQNNGV. V lost 7 bases to trimming and J lost 4 bases, with 20 bases between them.

This sequence joins TRBV20-1 and TRBJ2-7, with D uncertain. This CDR3 is 13 amino acids long. The V gene's germline CDR1 is DFQATT and CDR2 SNEGSKA (reference sequence). Trimming took 3 bases from V and 2 from J, leaving 11 bases between them. The CDR3 sequence: CSASTGWTYEQYF. The CDR3 bases are TGCAGTGCTAGTACCGGGTGGACCTACGAGCAGTACTTC.

This clonotype was found many times. V is TRBV6-1 and J is TRBJ2-2, with D perhaps assigned TRBD1 or TRBD2 (5 bases each). This CDR3 spans 15 amino acids. Germline CDR1 MNHNS, CDR2 SASEGT. Trimming left V 3 bases short and J 3 bases short, with 11 bases between. CDR3 nucleotide sequence: TGTGCCAGCAGTGACATGGGGGTTGACACCGGGGAGCTGTTTTTT. The encoded protein is CASSDMGVDTGELFF.

This clonotype turned up a few times. The chain carries TRBV18 and TRBJ1-5; D uncertain. Germline V CDR1 and CDR2: KGHSH, LQKENI. V dropped 3 bases and J dropped 12 bases, with 18 bases sitting between them. The CDR3 loop spans 14 amino acids. The CDR3 protein is CASSPTKPMGNQHF. CDR3 DNA: TGTGCCAGCTCACCCACCAAGCCCATGGGTAACCAGCATTTT.

The chain links TRBV30 to TRBJ1-1; no clear D gene. CDR3 length: 11 amino acids. Trimming pared 1 base from V and 7 bases from J, leaving 7 bases between. CDR1 and CDR2 from the germline V gene are GTSNPN and SVGIG (reference sequence). The CDR3 loop reads CAWSDPLEAFF. The CDR3 DNA reads TGTGCCTGGAGTGATCCCCTTGAAGCTTTCTTT.

This clonotype has only a few counts. CDR3 residues: CSARANERQFYGYTF. Written as DNA, the CDR3 is TGCAGTGCTAGAGCAAATGAGCGACAGTTCTATGGCTACACCTTC. This chain joins TRBV20-1 and TRBJ1-2; TRBD1 is a possible D gene (5 bases). V lost 1 base and J 4 bases, leaving 16 bases between the germline ends. Germline-derived CDR1 and CDR2 are DFQATT and SNEGSKA (reference sequence). This CDR3 spans 15 amino acids.

The chain joins TRBV20-1 to TRBJ2-2; 8 bases are a match to TRBD1. The V segment lost 2 bases and the J segment 3 bases; nucleotides outside the gene matches: 8. The CDR3 is 16 residues long. In germline, CDR1 is DFQATT, CDR2 SNEGSKA (reference sequence). The CDR3 protein is CSARRPAGGDTGELFF. As DNA, the CDR3 is TGCAGTGCTAGACGCCCGGCAGGGGGCGACACCGGGGAGCTGTTTTTT.

The rearrangement uses TRBV6-1 and TRBJ2-7, with 9 bases fitting TRBD1. The germline V gene has CDR1 MNHNS and CDR2 SASEGT. The CDR3 runs to 16 residues. After removal of 2 bases from V and 5 bases from J, the junction contained 10 bases not matched to a gene. The CDR3 sequence is CASSEIYGTGYHEQYF. In DNA, the CDR3 is TGTGCCAGCAGTGAAATTTATGGGACAGGGTACCACGAGCAGTACTTC.

This clonotype was seen at least ten times. The V gene is TRBV12-3 or TRBV12-4, the J gene TRBJ2-7; no reliable D call. V was shortened by 5 bases and J by 0 bases, with 5 bases between the two germline ends. The CDR3 length is 12 residues. The CDR3, as DNA: TGTGCCAGCAGTCCAGGCTCCTACGAGCAGTACTTC. Protein sequence: CASSPGSYEQYF.

Worth noting for this clonotype: The junction does not match germline at one end; this may be a read error. The CDR3 spells CASRLEDGVEAFF. The DNA for the CDR3 is TGCGCCAGCAGATTGGAGGACGGAGTTGAAGCTTTCTTT. The V gene is TRBV5-1, the J gene TRBJ1-1; D not resolved. The V gene's germline CDR1 is SGHRS and CDR2 YFSETQ. CDR3 length equals 13 residues.

In its sample, this clonotype was seen a few times. This rearrangement joins TRBV20-1 to TRBJ2-5; D gene unclear. Germline CDR1 reads DFQATT; CDR2 reads SNEGSKA (reference sequence). V lost 5 bases, J lost 5 bases, and 9 bases lay in between. The CDR3 is 11 residues long. CDR3 coding DNA: TGCAGTGCTTACGATCGGGAGACCCAGTACTTC. Translating gives CSAYDRETQYF.

This clonotype was seen more than once but under ten times. The chain is built from TRBV12-3 or TRBV12-4 and TRBJ2-7; TRBD1 might be the D (7 bases). The CDR3 extends over 15 amino acids. V lost 6 bases to trimming and J lost 6 bases, with 21 bases between them. Here the CDR3 DNA reads TGTGCCAGCAGCAACAGGGAGGTAACAGGGGTCGAGCAGTACTTC. Protein sequence: CASSNREVTGVEQYF.

This clonotype was detected once. For the CDR3, the DNA is TGTGCCAGCAGCTCCTCACCCGGGACAGATAACACCGGGGAGCTGTTTTTT. The encoded protein is CASSSSPGTDNTGELFF. The chain links TRBV7-9 to TRBJ2-2; 7 bases fit TRBD1. The CDR3 loop spans 17 amino acids. The ends lost 4 bases at V and 2 bases at J; junction bases unmatched: 10. Germline values: CDR1 SEHNR, CDR2 FQNEAQ (reference sequence).

The sample holds a few counts of this clonotype. V usage is TRBV6-5 and J usage is TRBJ2-3; 10 bases fit TRBD2. Per germline, CDR1 MNHEY and CDR2 SVGAGI. This CDR3 has 16 amino acids. J lost 4 bases, V lost 4 bases, and 8 bases had no gene match. DNA of the CDR3: TGTGCCAGCAGTTTCTTAGCGGGGGGCGCCCCAGATACGCAGTATTTT. Translation: CASSFLAGGAPDTQYF.